This entry is about one TCR beta chain. Germline-derived CDR1 and CDR2 are PRHDT and FYEKMQ (reference sequence). Between the trimmed V and J ends, which lost 4 bases and 3 bases, there was a span of 13 bases. The CDR3 runs 14 residues. The sample is drawn from a study of blood T cell repertoires in COVID-19. Original data processing: Amplified reference gene primers provided the basis for estimating nucleated cell counts. The method was immunoSEQ multiplex PCR; TCRdb's version includes in-frame clones alone and lacks a portion of them. The V and J calls and clone size were taken over from that table, and D and trimming were inferred from the DNA. This repertoire shows approximately 170,000 clones, approximately 80% found once; its top ten account for roughly 6%. Which cohort a participant joined came from the clinical history participants gave. Recovered Cohort 3 donors showed two negative PCRs, clearance, or symptom resolution.

The source is a man aged 40-49 years who had recovered from COVID-19. The V call is TRBV13, the J call TRBJ2-7, with D possibly being TRBD1 (5 bases). Sequences were obtained from PBMCs or T cells enriched from blood (not recorded which). CDR3 sequence: CASSSTDRFYEQYV. The CDR3 DNA is TGTGCCAGCAGCTCCACCGACAGATTCTACGAGCAGTACGTC.